These 20 T cell receptor beta chains originate from one sample sequenced in a study of blood T cell repertoires in COVID-19. The method was immunoSEQ multiplex PCR; TCRdb's version includes in-frame clones alone and lacks a portion of them. Among around 310,000 clones listed, over 85% were seen once. The sample taken for sequencing was PBMCs or T cells enriched from blood (not recorded which). The origin of the receptors is a woman in her twenties or thirties who had recovered from COVID-19.

This CDR3 reads CASSPPSGADTQYF. CDR3 nucleotide sequence: TGTGCCAGCAGCCCCCCCTCCGGAGCAGATACGCAGTATTTT. V usage is TRBV11-2 and J usage is TRBJ2-3, with D uncertain. This CDR3 is built from 14 residues. V was cut by 5 bases and J by 4 bases, with 13 bases left in between. The germline CDR1 and CDR2 sequences are SGHAT and FQNNGV. Together with reference TRBV11-2 and TRBJ2-3, the CDR3 gives the full variable domain: EAGVAQSPRYKIIEKRQSVAFWCNPISGHATLYWYQQILGQGPKLLIQFQNNGVVDDSQLPKDRFSAERLKGVDSTLKIQPAKLEDSAVYLCASSPPSGADTQYFGPGTRLTVL.

The rearrangement uses TRBV7-9 and TRBJ2-7; 8 nucleotides align to TRBD2. Per germline, CDR1 SEHNR and CDR2 FQNEAQ (reference sequence). V trimming: 6 bases; J trimming: 2 bases; junction bases outside the gene matches: 9. This CDR3 spans 15 amino acids. The CDR3 sequence is CASRSSGRDAYEQYF. The CDR3 nucleotides read TGTGCCAGCAGGTCGAGCGGGAGAGACGCCTACGAGCAGTACTTC. Combining the CDR3 with reference TRBV7-9 and TRBJ2-7 gives the whole variable domain DTGVSQNPRHKITKRGQNVTFRCDPISEHNRLYWYRQTLGQGPEFLTYFQNEAQLEKSRLLSDRFSAERPKGSFSTLEIQRTEQGDSAMYLCASRSSGRDAYEQYFGPGTRLTVT.

The chain has TRBV18 and TRBJ1-1; 9 bases line up with TRBD1. Trimming removed 2 bases from V and 5 bases from J; junction bases left unmatched: 3. The CDR3 totals 14 residues. Germline V gene sequence: CDR1 KGHSH, CDR2 LQKENI. The DNA for the CDR3 is TGTGCCAGCTCACCAACGGGGACAGGGACTGAAGCTTTCTTT. This encodes CASSPTGTGTEAFF.

This chain uses TRBV15 with TRBJ2-2; 7 positions match TRBD2. CDR1 and CDR2 from the germline V gene are LNHNV and YYDKDF (reference sequence). Unmatched junction bases numbered 10, after V lost 6 bases and J lost 0 bases. CDR3 length equals 17 residues. Here the CDR3 reads CATRGTGGTPNTGELFF. In DNA, the CDR3 is TGTGCCACCAGGGGAACGGGAGGAACCCCGAACACCGGGGAGCTGTTTTTT.

The rearrangement links TRBV7-3 to TRBJ1-6; weak D call: TRBD1 (6 bases). The CDR3 consists of 18 residues. V gave up 0 bases and J gave up 11 bases, with 23 bases separating them. CDR1 and CDR2 (germline): SGHTA, FQGTGA. The CDR3 spells CASSLTPPQGFLPAPLHF. In DNA, the CDR3 is TGTGCCAGCAGCTTAACTCCTCCGCAGGGGTTTCTGCCTGCACCCCTCCACTTT.

This clone was seen more than once but under ten times. V is TRBV14 and J is TRBJ2-1; D ambiguous. The CDR3 is made up of 15 amino acids. Deletions cut 4 bases from V and 0 bases from J, with 10 bases between. CDR1 is SGHDN, CDR2 FVKESK, per germline. The CDR3 coding sequence is TGTGCCAGCAGCCTGATTTTTAGCTCCTACAATGAGCAGTTCTTC. Translation: CASSLIFSSYNEQFF.

The V and J genes are TRBV4-2 and TRBJ2-3; TRBD2 agrees at 10 bases. J lost 4 bases, V lost 4 bases, and 5 bases had no gene match. The germline V gene has CDR1 LGHNA and CDR2 YNFKEQ. This CDR3 is 15 amino acids long. The CDR3 loop is CASSPLAGWADTQYF. CDR3 nucleotide sequence: TGTGCCAGCAGCCCACTAGCGGGATGGGCAGATACGCAGTATTTT.

The chain employs TRBV5-8 and TRBJ2-6; tentatively, D is TRBD1 (7 bases). Trimming left V 4 bases short and J 2 bases short, with 16 bases between. The CDR3 loop spans 17 amino acids. The germline CDR1 and CDR2 sequences are SGHTS and YDEGEE. The CDR3 coding sequence is TGTGCCAGCAGCATACCTGACAGGGAGGCTGGGGCCAACGTCCTGACTTTC. Its translation is CASSIPDREAGANVLTF.

The V and J genes are TRBV3-1 (or the pseudogene TRBV3-2) and TRBJ1-5, with D tentatively TRBD1 (5 bases). CDR1 and CDR2 (germline): LGHDT, YNNKEL (reference sequence). Between the trimmed V and J ends, which lost 8 bases and 7 bases, there was a span of 12 bases. CDR3 length: 12 residues. The CDR3 here is CASGDSGQPQHF. The CDR3 DNA reads TGTGCCAGCGGTGACAGCGGGCAGCCCCAGCATTTT.

This clone has ten or more counts. The chain has TRBV28 and TRBJ2-1; 11 bases agree with TRBD2. Trimming cost V 2 bases and J 7 bases; bases outside gene matches: 7. This CDR3 comprises 16 residues. Germline lookup yields CDR1 MDHEN and CDR2 SYDVKM. The CDR3: CASSLRGGLAENEQFF. The CDR3 nucleotides are TGTGCCAGCAGTTTACGGGGGGGACTAGCGGAAAATGAGCAGTTCTTC.

About this clone: This sample includes further DNA sequences coding for the same CDR3. This sequence joins TRBV18 and TRBJ1-5; TRBD1 matches at 11 bases. V lost 3 bases, J lost 5 bases, and 0 bases stayed unmatched. The V gene's germline CDR1 is KGHSH and CDR2 LQKENI. There are 14 residues in the CDR3. CDR3 coding DNA: TGTGCCAGCTCACCGGGACAGGGGGATCAGCCCCAGCATTTT. Its protein is CASSPGQGDQPQHF.

In DNA form, the CDR3 reads TGTGCCAGCAGTCCGAGACAGGGGATCTATCAGCCCCAGCATTTT. This translates into CASSPRQGIYQPQHF. The chain employs TRBV2 and TRBJ1-5; 8 bases match TRBD1. Germline V gene lookup returns CDR1 SNHLY and CDR2 FYNNEI. Losses at the gene ends were 5 bases for V and 5 bases for J; bases not matched to a gene: 8. The CDR3 consists of 15 residues.

The chain recombines TRBV7-6 with TRBJ2-1; 12 bases align to TRBD2. J gave up 4 bases and V 2 bases, and 12 bases lay outside the gene matches. The CDR3 is 19 amino acids. Germline values: CDR1 SGHVS, CDR2 FNYEAQ. Here the CDR3 DNA reads TGTGCCAGCAGCTTATCGCTAGCGGGAGGGCCGGGGACATACAATGAGCAGTTCTTC. Protein product: CASSLSLAGGPGTYNEQFF. Variable domain in full (rest from reference TRBV7-6 and TRBJ2-1): GAGVSQSPRYKVTKRGQDVALRCDPISGHVSLYWYRQALGQGPEFLTYFNYEAQQDKSGLPNDRFSAERPEGSISTLTIQRTEQRDSAMYRCASSLSLAGGPGTYNEQFFGPGTRLTVL.

V usage is TRBV6-5 and J usage is TRBJ2-7; D is unresolved. The length of the CDR3 is 13 residues. Germline V CDR1 and CDR2: MNHEY, SVGAGI. With 7 bases removed from V and 4 bases from J, the gap between germline ends came to 14 bases. Written as DNA, the CDR3 is TGTGCCAGCAACCCTCCGTCAGGTTACGAGCAGTACTTC. Its translation: CASNPPSGYEQYF.

This rearrangement joins TRBV28 to TRBJ2-3; TRBD2 matches at 7 bases. This CDR3 has 16 amino acids. Germline V lookup: CDR1 MDHEN, CDR2 SYDVKM. V was pared by 4 bases and J by 0 bases, with 7 bases of the junction left unmatched. In DNA, the CDR3 is TGTGCCAGCAGTTCGCCGGCGGGAGCTAGCACAGATACGCAGTATTTT. It encodes CASSSPAGASTDTQYF.

The CDR3 loop reads CASSRTGSHSYEQYF. For the CDR3, the DNA is TGTGCCAGCAGCCGGACAGGGAGTCACTCCTACGAGCAGTACTTC. V and J are TRBV6-5 and TRBJ2-7, with TRBD1 identical over 8 bases. Per the germline V gene, CDR1 is MNHEY and CDR2 is SVGAGI. CDR3 size: 15 residues. J was trimmed by 0 bases and V by 6 bases; bases with no gene match: 7.

The chain couples TRBV5-1 to TRBJ2-1, with 8 bases fitting TRBD2. V trimming: 5 bases; J trimming: 8 bases; junction bases outside the gene matches: 15. This CDR3 comprises 16 residues. Germline V lookup: CDR1 SGHRS, CDR2 YFSETQ. CDR3 sequence: CASRGTGTRTSDEQFF. CDR3 bases: TGCGCCAGCAGGGGTACCGGGACTAGGACCTCCGATGAGCAGTTCTTC.

This chain uses TRBV6-5 with TRBJ2-7; tentatively, D is TRBD1 (6 bases). Looked up from germline, CDR1 is MNHEY and CDR2 is SVGAGI. Trimming pared 5 bases from V and 2 bases from J, leaving 10 bases between. This CDR3 has 13 residues. As DNA, the CDR3 is TGTGCCAGCAGTAACCGACAGGCCTACGAGCAGTACTTC. Its protein product is CASSNRQAYEQYF.

The genes are TRBV27 and TRBJ2-4; 7 nucleotides match TRBD1. J was trimmed by 2 bases and V by 5 bases; bases with no gene match: 12. The CDR3 covers 17 residues. In germline, CDR1 is MNHEY, CDR2 SMNVEV (reference sequence). The CDR3 nucleotides are TGTGCCAGCAGTCCTCCGGGATGGGGACAGCCCAAAAACATTCAGTACTTC. Translating it yields CASSPPGWGQPKNIQYF.

The chain is built from TRBV4-2 and TRBJ2-3, with 10 bases fitting TRBD2. After removal of 4 bases from V and 10 bases from J, the junction contained 8 bases not matched to a gene. The CDR3 has 14 residues. Germline CDR1 and CDR2: LGHNA and YNFKEQ. In DNA, the CDR3 is TGTGCCAGCAGCCCCGCTGGGACTAGCGTGGCGCAGTATTTT. Amino acid sequence: CASSPAGTSVAQYF.